These T cell receptor beta chains were read from a single sample in a study of blood T cell repertoires in COVID-19. Sequencing was performed with immunoSEQ multiplex PCR; in TCRdb, only in-frame clones are kept and a portion is missing. The data show 240,000 or so clones, roughly 87% seen once. Sequenced: peripheral blood. These receptors were taken from a young woman with acute or convalescent COVID-19. The conserved cysteine and the conserved F or W are not part of the CDR3 here.

j_gene: TRBJ2-1
v_gene: TRBV11-3
CDR3aa: ASSGQGTPYNEQF

j_gene: TRBJ2-3
v_gene: TRBV5-1
CDR3aa: ASSPLGAFAAADTQY

j_gene: TRBJ1-5
v_gene: TRBV7-9
CDR3aa: ASSLVDSKAQPQH

j_gene: TRBJ2-1
v_gene: TRBV24-1
CDR3aa: ATSDPRVPNEQF

j_gene: TRBJ2-1
v_gene: TRBV24-1
CDR3aa: ATSRGGTANNEQF

j_gene: TRBJ1-5
v_gene: TRBV28
CDR3aa: ASSFRRSSNQPQH

j_gene: TRBJ2-7
v_gene: TRBV7-3
CDR3aa: ASSLNIGLVNEQY

j_gene: TRBJ1-1
v_gene: TRBV5-1
CDR3aa: ASSLEFAGGTEAF

j_gene: TRBJ1-4
v_gene: TRBV19
CDR3aa: ASSGYYRDKVEKLF

j_gene: TRBJ2-7
v_gene: TRBV13
CDR3aa: ASSFRGQGSYEQY

j_gene: TRBJ2-1
v_gene: TRBV18
CDR3aa: ASSPNSRSYNEQF

j_gene: TRBJ1-2
v_gene: TRBV6-6
CDR3aa: ASIKSVETF

j_gene: TRBJ2-1
v_gene: TRBV27
CDR3aa: ASSLWTSGRALPPSYNEQF

j_gene: TRBJ1-2
v_gene: TRBV6-1
CDR3aa: ASSSPSGQNYGYT

j_gene: TRBJ2-2
v_gene: TRBV10-3
CDR3aa: AISRENTGELF

j_gene: TRBJ2-1
v_gene: TRBV5-4
CDR3aa: ASSLETGAYNEQF

j_gene: TRBJ2-2
v_gene: TRBV21-1
CDR3aa: ASSTEERDINTGELF

j_gene: TRBJ2-1
v_gene: TRBV5-4
CDR3aa: ASSVNNEQF

j_gene: TRBJ1-1
v_gene: TRBV27
CDR3aa: ASSFKQNTEAF

j_gene: TRBJ2-1
v_gene: TRBV19
CDR3aa: ASSWSFGYNEQF

j_gene: TRBJ1-1
v_gene: TRBV30
CDR3aa: AWRGRADTEAF

j_gene: TRBJ2-3
v_gene: TRBV7-2
CDR3aa: VSSWTSGWSDTQY

j_gene: TRBJ2-2
v_gene: TRBV5-5
CDR3aa: ASSYGGQGLTGELF